This T cell receptor (beta chain) was sequenced for a study of identical twins. There are many counts of this clonotype. TCRdb reprocessed the 5' RACE reads via MiXCR and lists one record per CDR3 protein. Counted here are about 520,000 distinct CDR3 sequences, approximately 22% occurring once; the ten biggest clones make up around 0.91%. Germline V lookup: CDR1 LNHNV, CDR2 YYDKDF (reference sequence). The CDR3 is 16 amino acids. The V end was cut by 0 bases, the J end by 0 bases, with 10 bases between. The data were also submitted as part of a second study, on T cells expressing NK-cell markers.

The TCR was taken from a woman aged 18 to 35 in good health. Material for sequencing was CD4+ T cells sorted from blood. This chain links TRBV15 with TRBJ2-3, with unresolved D. The CDR3 DNA sequence: TGTGCCACCAGCAGAGATAGTACAGAAAGCACAGATACGCAGTATTTT. This encodes CATSRDSTESTDTQYF.